The 29 T cell receptor beta chains below were found in one sample sequenced in a study of T cell responses to AZD1222 COVID-19 vaccine. Assay used: immunoSEQ multiplex PCR; TCRdb lists only in-frame clones, some missing. Of fewer than 150,000 clones detected, roughly 88% appear once; the ten largest clones hold around 5.3%. Sample: peripheral blood, taken 28 days after the second AZD1222 dose. The receptors stem from an adult who received the AZD1222 COVID-19 vaccine.

This clone has more than one count but fewer than ten. This chain links TRBV5-1 with TRBJ1-3; weak D call: TRBD1 (6 bases). The CDR3 is 15 residues long. CDR1 is SGHRS, CDR2 YFSETQ, per germline. V lost 3 bases, J lost 1 base, and 11 bases lay in between. CDR3 bases: TGCGCCAGCAGCTGGGGGCAGACTTCTGGAAACACCATATATTTT. Encoded protein: CASSWGQTSGNTIYF.

CDR3 amino acids: CASSLSPVNTGELFF. The CDR3 coding sequence is TGTGCCAGCAGCTTATCTCCCGTGAACACCGGGGAGCTGTTTTTT. V usage is TRBV7-9 and J usage is TRBJ2-2, with no clear D. The CDR3 spans 15 residues. Germline V gene sequence: CDR1 SEHNR, CDR2 FQNEAQ (reference sequence). V was pared by 2 bases and J by 1 base, with 8 bases between.

Worth noting for this clone: Other DNA sequences in this sample translate to the same CDR3. This chain uses TRBV30 with TRBJ1-5, with 8 bases that match TRBD1. V gave up 4 bases and J gave up 7 bases; unmatched junction bases: 6. CDR1 and CDR2 from the germline V gene are GTSNPN and SVGIG (reference sequence). The CDR3 has 13 amino acids. CDR3 residues: CAWTPGQGQPQHF. CDR3 nucleotide sequence: TGTGCCTGGACCCCTGGACAGGGCCAGCCCCAGCATTTT.

This chain uses TRBV7-3 with TRBJ2-3, with TRBD2 as a possible D gene (5 bases). Germline V CDR1 and CDR2: SGHTA, FQGTGA. The CDR3 spans 16 residues. Between the trimmed V and J ends, which lost 0 bases and 4 bases, there was a span of 14 bases. The CDR3: CASSLTGSGESDTQYF. CDR3 sequence (DNA): TGTGCCAGCAGCTTAACGGGGAGTGGGGAATCAGATACGCAGTATTTT.

The rearrangement joins TRBV10-1 to TRBJ2-2, with TRBD1 identical over 8 bases. Germline V CDR1 and CDR2: WNHNN, SYGVQD (reference sequence). Losses at the gene ends were 10 bases for V and 1 base for J; bases not matched to a gene: 2. This CDR3 is 13 amino acids long. The CDR3 loop is CATGGRNTGELFF. For the CDR3, the DNA is TGCGCCACAGGGGGCCGGAACACCGGGGAGCTGTTTTTT.

V usage is TRBV19 and J usage is TRBJ2-7; D is uncertain. V lost 4 bases to trimming and J lost 7 bases, with 14 bases between them. The length of the CDR3 is 13 residues. Germline loops: CDR1 LNHDA, CDR2 SQIVND (reference sequence). CDR3 coding DNA: TGTGCCAGTAGTAACCGGGCGTCTGAGGAGCAGTACTTC. Translating gives CASSNRASEEQYF.

The V and J genes are TRBV2 and TRBJ1-5, with D unresolved. CDR3 size: 12 residues. Germline V gene sequence: CDR1 SNHLY, CDR2 FYNNEI. Deletions cut 7 bases from V and 2 bases from J, with 6 bases between. CDR3 sequence: CASKARNQPQHF. Written as DNA, the CDR3 is TGTGCCAGCAAGGCACGCAATCAGCCCCAGCATTTT.

A single count supports this clone. The chain couples TRBV19 to TRBJ2-2, with 10 positions matching TRBD1. This CDR3 region has 15 residues. V was pared by 8 bases and J by 5 bases, with 8 bases of the junction left unmatched. Germline V gene data show CDR1 as LNHDA and CDR2 as SQIVND (reference sequence). Here the CDR3 DNA reads TGTGCCAGTTCTAAAGGGACAGGGGTTACCGGGGAGCTGTTTTTT. Amino acids: CASSKGTGVTGELFF.

This chain links TRBV29-1 with TRBJ2-1, with D maybe TRBD1 (8 bases). CDR1 SQVTM and CDR2 ANQGSEA come from the germline V gene. Trimming removed 0 bases at V and 3 bases at J, with 21 bases between. The CDR3 sequence is 18 residues long. The CDR3 spells CSVEDDGQGGYYYNEQFF. DNA for the CDR3: TGCAGCGTTGAAGACGACGGACAGGGAGGGTACTACTACAATGAGCAGTTCTTC.

V usage is TRBV11-2 and J usage is TRBJ1-1; D is uncertain. The CDR3 sequence is 12 residues long. The germline V gene has CDR1 SGHAT and CDR2 FQNNGV. V was cut by 3 bases and J by 3 bases, with 5 bases left in between. The CDR3 region is CASSFMDTEAFF. The CDR3 coding sequence is TGTGCCAGCAGCTTTATGGACACTGAAGCTTTCTTT.

The rearrangement uses TRBV6-5 and TRBJ1-2; 9 bases line up with TRBD1. The CDR3 runs to 14 residues. Trimming at V came to 6 bases and at J to 8 bases, leaving 10 bases not matched to a gene. Germline V lookup: CDR1 MNHEY, CDR2 SVGAGI. The CDR3 DNA follows: TGTGCCAGCAGACTACAGGGGGCAAGAGGAGGCTACACCTTC. Its translation: CASRLQGARGGYTF.

The CDR3 DNA sequence: TGCGCCAGCAGCTTGGGTTCGGGAGGCCCCTCCTACGAGCAGTACTTC. Residues: CASSLGSGGPSYEQYF. This chain connects TRBV5-1 to TRBJ2-7; 7 bases align to TRBD2. CDR1 SGHRS and CDR2 YFSETQ come from the germline V gene. The CDR3 has 16 amino acids. The V segment lost 0 bases and the J segment 0 bases; nucleotides outside the gene matches: 6.

This rearrangement joins TRBV7-9 to TRBJ1-6; a possible D gene is TRBD1 (5 bases). The CDR3 runs to 12 residues. The V and J ends lost 4 bases and 8 bases respectively, with 6 bases between them. CDR1 is SEHNR and CDR2 is FQNEAQ in the germline V gene (reference sequence). The chain's CDR3 is CASSSGYSPLHF. The CDR3 bases are TGTGCCAGCAGCTCAGGGTATTCACCCCTCCACTTT.

The chain recombines TRBV7-9 with TRBJ2-2; D is ambiguous. The germline CDR1 and CDR2 sequences are SEHNR and FQNEAQ (reference sequence). V lost 2 bases and J 7 bases, leaving 14 bases between the germline ends. The CDR3 consists of 15 residues. In DNA form, the CDR3 reads TGTGCCAGCAGCTTACAACTCGGCGTGGGCGGGGAGCTGTTTTTT. It is translated as CASSLQLGVGGELFF.

The rearrangement joins TRBV24-1 to TRBJ2-3; TRBD2 is a possible D gene (6 bases). The CDR3 loop spans 15 amino acids. Germline CDR1 is KGHDR and CDR2 is SFDVKD. Trimming pared 7 bases from V and 5 bases from J, leaving 18 bases between. This CDR3 reads CATSASAGIGDTQYF. CDR3 nucleotides: TGTGCCACCAGCGCCTCAGCGGGTATAGGAGATACGCAGTATTTT.

This chain connects TRBV14 to TRBJ1-4; D call uncertain. V lost 1 base and J 8 bases, leaving 8 bases between the germline ends. The CDR3 spans 13 residues. From germline, CDR1 is SGHDN and CDR2 FVKESK. The CDR3 coding sequence is TGTGCCAGCAGCCAAGTTAATCAGGAAAAACTGTTTTTT. Its protein is CASSQVNQEKLFF. Combining the CDR3 with reference TRBV14 and TRBJ1-4 gives the whole variable domain EAGVTQFPSHSVIEKGQTVTLRCDPISGHDNLYWYRRVMGKEIKFLLHFVKESKQDESGMPNNRFLAERTGGTYSTLKVQPAELEDSGVYFCASSQVNQEKLFFGSGTQLSVL.

V usage is TRBV28 and J usage is TRBJ2-7; 8 nucleotides match TRBD1. The V gene end was trimmed by 6 bases and the J gene end by 6 bases; junction bases not matched to a gene: 16. This CDR3 region has 16 residues. CDR1 is MDHEN, CDR2 SYDVKM, per germline. This CDR3 is CASRPGRDRLGGEQYF. CDR3 in DNA: TGTGCCAGCAGGCCGGGGCGGGACAGGCTCGGGGGCGAGCAGTACTTC.

To note about this clone: Different DNA sequences within this sample yield the same CDR3. The chain uses TRBV5-1 and TRBJ2-7; no definite D call. Germline assignment: CDR1 SGHRS and CDR2 YFSETQ. The CDR3 has 12 amino acids. V lost 2 bases and J 4 bases, leaving 7 bases between the germline ends. The CDR3 coding sequence is TGCGCCAGCAGCTTAAGGCCGTACGAGCAGTACTTC. This translates into CASSLRPYEQYF.

The chain combines TRBV6-5 with TRBJ1-5, with D possibly TRBD1 on 5 matching bases. This CDR3 has 13 residues. Germline V gene data show CDR1 as MNHEY and CDR2 as SVGAGI. Trimming took 2 bases from V and 8 from J, leaving 10 bases between them. The CDR3 reads CASSYNWGEPQHF. CDR3 sequence (DNA): TGTGCCAGCAGTTACAATTGGGGGGAGCCCCAGCATTTT.

V and J are TRBV5-6 and TRBJ2-1, with 11 bases aligning to TRBD2. The CDR3 runs to 16 residues. V gave up 4 bases and J gave up 8 bases; unmatched junction bases: 11. From germline, CDR1 is SGHDT and CDR2 YYEEEE. CDR3 residues: CASSPSTSGGRHEQFF. For the CDR3, the DNA is TGTGCCAGCAGCCCCTCTACTAGCGGGGGCCGGCATGAGCAGTTCTTC.

The J gene is TRBJ2-2, the V gene TRBV11-3; either TRBD1 or TRBD2 may supply D (5 bases each). CDR1 SGHNT and CDR2 YENEEA come from the germline V gene. Trimming took off 3 bases at V and 4 bases at J, with 6 bases between the two ends. The CDR3 consists of 13 residues. This CDR3 is CASSLGPTGELFF. The CDR3 bases are TGTGCCAGCAGCTTGGGACCCACCGGGGAGCTGTTTTTT.

This clone was observed once. The rearrangement uses TRBV18 and TRBJ2-1; D ambiguous. Germline V gives CDR1 KGHSH, CDR2 LQKENI. The CDR3 is 16 residues long. The ends were cut back, 3 bases at V and 0 bases at J, with 12 bases in the middle. The CDR3 sequence is CASSPDVTSSYNEQFF. The CDR3, as DNA: TGTGCCAGCTCACCGGACGTTACAAGCTCCTACAATGAGCAGTTCTTC.

V gene TRBV15 combines with J gene TRBJ2-1, with D unclear. The CDR3 is made up of 15 amino acids. CDR1 and CDR2 (germline): LNHNV, YYDKDF (reference sequence). Trimming stripped 0 bases from V and 4 bases from J, with 10 bases between. DNA of the CDR3: TGTGCCACCAGCAGAGATGTGGCAGGATACAATGAGCAGTTCTTC. It is translated as CATSRDVAGYNEQFF. Full variable domain (missing parts from reference TRBV15 and TRBJ2-1): DAMVIQNPRYQVTQFGKPVTLSCSQTLNHNVMYWYQQKSSQAPKLLFHYYDKDFNNEADTPDNFQSRRPNTSFCFLDIRSPGLGDTAMYLCATSRDVAGYNEQFFGPGTRLTVL.

This sequence joins TRBV6-1 and TRBJ1-2, with TRBD1 identical over 8 bases. In germline, CDR1 is MNHNS, CDR2 SASEGT. The CDR3 loop spans 15 amino acids. V lost 0 bases and J lost 2; bases outside the gene matches: 2. The CDR3 region has the DNA TGTGCCAGCAGTGAAGCCCGGGACAGGAACTATGGCTACACCTTC. This codes for CASSEARDRNYGYTF.

This sequence joins TRBV7-2 and TRBJ1-3, with D tentatively TRBD1 (6 bases). The CDR3 covers 15 residues. In germline, CDR1 is SGHTA, CDR2 FQGNSA. Trimming removed 6 bases from V and 4 bases from J, with 16 bases in between. The CDR3 reads CASSLTGRYGNTIYF. CDR3 coding DNA: TGTGCCAGCAGTCTTACAGGGAGGTACGGAAACACCATATATTTT.

The chain joins TRBV6-5 to TRBJ1-2; 7 positions agree with TRBD1. With 2 bases clipped from V and 2 bases from J, the junction kept 5 bases outside the gene matches. Germline V gene sequence: CDR1 MNHEY, CDR2 SVGAGI. The CDR3 runs to 15 residues. This CDR3 is CASSYGQGVNYGYTF. The CDR3 coding sequence is TGTGCCAGCAGTTACGGCCAGGGGGTCAACTATGGCTACACCTTC.

The chain joins TRBV19 to TRBJ1-4; no definite D call. The germline CDR1 and CDR2 sequences are LNHDA and SQIVND (reference sequence). V was clipped by 8 bases and J by 5 bases, with 15 bases between them. The CDR3 has 14 residues. CDR3 in amino acids: CASSRAVQNEKLFF. CDR3 coding DNA: TGTGCCAGTTCGCGGGCGGTTCAGAATGAAAAACTGTTTTTT.

V and J are TRBV18 and TRBJ1-2; the D is unclear. V was clipped by 6 bases and J by 2 bases, with 10 bases between them. Germline CDR1 is KGHSH and CDR2 is LQKENI. The CDR3 length is 13 residues. The CDR3: CASSGDTNYGYTF. The CDR3 nucleotides are TGTGCCAGCTCCGGAGACACAAACTATGGCTACACCTTC.

This chain joins TRBV19 and TRBJ2-3, with 9 bases lining up with TRBD1. Germline lookup yields CDR1 LNHDA and CDR2 SQIVND (reference sequence). The J segment lost 3 bases and the V segment lost 7 bases, leaving 5 bases of the junction unmatched. This CDR3 contains 14 residues. DNA of the CDR3: TGTGCCAGTAAACAGGGGGCTAGTACAGATACGCAGTATTTT. Its translation is CASKQGASTDTQYF.